This T cell receptor (beta chain) was retrieved from a study of monozygotic twins with inflammatory bowel disease. Donors each contributed one blood sample measuring under 3 ml. Regarding this clonotype: Its antigen is still unknown.

Study-level findings and limits: Possibly reflecting limited power, no difference in repertoire similarity was found between concordant and discordant twins. The authors note that differing immunosuppressive treatments may have added variability to patient repertoires.

cDNA was produced in eight separate reactions per sample. One entry per CDR3 protein, without DNA, is what TCRdb gives after re-calling the 5' RACE reads. The table lists about 450,000 distinct CDR3 sequences. Material: blood. This TCR was recovered from a human donor with ulcerative colitis or Crohn's disease, or a healthy co-twin of an affected twin (not recorded which).

CDR3 protein: CASSSQDRGGIEQFF. The J gene is TRBJ2-1, the V gene TRBV11-2; the TCRdb D gene call, TRBD1, has no DNA to confirm it. Germline V gives CDR1 SGHAT, CDR2 FQNNGV. The CDR3 totals 15 residues.